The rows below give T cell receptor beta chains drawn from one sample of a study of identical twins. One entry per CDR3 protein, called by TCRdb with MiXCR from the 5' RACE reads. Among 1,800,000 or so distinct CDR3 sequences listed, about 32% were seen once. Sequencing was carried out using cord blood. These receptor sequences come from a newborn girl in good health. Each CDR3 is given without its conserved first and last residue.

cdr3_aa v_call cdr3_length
ASSSDWLEPTGELF TRBV27 14
ASSGRTAREKLF TRBV7-9 12
ASSQGEGVVYNEQF TRBV3-1 14
ASSLLTRDRGHEQY TRBV7-8 14
ATSVGGSGYNEQF TRBV24-1 13
ASSDGTALTDTQY TRBV2 13
ASSYSSFQY TRBV6-5 9
ASSLRDSGNEQF TRBV5-1 12
SAVTGGAADTQY TRBV20-1 12
ASGPGQGGTNEKLF TRBV7-7 14
ASSLQGSASTDTQY TRBV7-2 14
ASSYLTGAETQY TRBV6-2/TRBV6-3 12
ASSEWALWGSYNEQF TRBV25-1 15
SVSTGNSPLH TRBV29-1 10
SAKGGHEQY TRBV20-1 9
ASTHGRRTYGYT TRBV12-3/TRBV12-4 12
ATSEGTDYGYT TRBV24-1 11
ASSLSGQLSYGYT TRBV7-6 13
ATSDFDGAGDYEQY TRBV24-1 14
ASRNTLTGSGYEQY TRBV6-5 14
ASSKGSVRDTQY TRBV27 12
ASSPRGVPKNIQY TRBV7-9 13
SVDREDQETQY TRBV29-1 11
ASSLLSSYNEQY TRBV27 12
SAPLLDRLGGGYT TRBV20-1 13
ASGRENGNGEQF TRBV9 12
ASSLSGERGYEQF TRBV7-2 13
ASSQDRGRDTEAF TRBV4-2 13
SVARVTEQY TRBV29-1 9
ASSLAATNNEQF TRBV13 12
SARDRDRGWRNQPQH TRBV20-1 15
ASSPRTSGDSYEQY TRBV19 14
ASSQSGTSQF TRBV3-1 10
ASTETYGYT TRBV7-9 9
ASSITGHRNYGYT TRBV19 13
ASSESGGGLSSYEQY TRBV25-1 15
SARALRRGDLNYGYT TRBV20-1 15
SATRTSGSTDTQY TRBV20-1 13
SGGWRKEAF TRBV29-1 9
ASSLQGRYTEAF TRBV12-3/TRBV12-4 12
ATRQGGGTEAF TRBV12-3/TRBV12-4 11
ASSVTSGSSYEQF TRBV9 13
ASSLFEGYGYT TRBV12-3/TRBV12-4 11
SASHLGTGKTYEQY TRBV20-1 14
SARDLNEKLF TRBV20-1 10
ASSSVASNTEAF TRBV28 12
ASSDGTSGMDSDTQY TRBV4-1 15
ASSQGVRTDTRY TRBV3-1 12
AISERDLAF TRBV10-3 9
ASRRAISTDTQY TRBV12-3/TRBV12-4 12
ASSLGGSGSYEQY TRBV28 13
SVLGLAPYNEQF TRBV29-1 12
SARGGQSRFYEQY TRBV20-1 13
ASSQEPGVGQPQH TRBV3-1 13
ASSISGKDYEQY TRBV19 12
ASSQSRIAGSQNIQY TRBV4-1 15
SAREPGTRDGYT TRBV20-1 12
ASSLRPGLNTEAF TRBV5-1 13
ASSLWASSGANVLT TRBV5-1 14
ASKGQGAPPH TRBV6-5 10